The T cell receptor (beta chain) under discussion was sequenced for a study of shared clonotypes between healthy human individuals. Assay: immunoSEQ multiplex PCR; the TCRdb copy retains only in-frame clones and omits some. Altogether hundreds of thousands of clones are present, around 77% being singletons, with the ten largest covering more than 10%. Germline assignment: CDR1 GTSNPN and CDR2 SVGIG (reference sequence). The CDR3 has 13 amino acids. V lost 3 bases and J 0 bases, leaving 8 bases between the germline ends. The origin of this receptor is a woman aged 40 to 49 in good health. Some clones in this sample may be carry-over from other donors' samples. Sequenced input: PBMCs. The chain carries TRBV30 and TRBJ1-1, with a weak D call TRBD1 (5 bases). Written as DNA, the CDR3 is TGTGCCTGGAGGAAGGGGTTGAACACTGAAGCTTTCTTT. This gives the protein CAWRKGLNTEAFF.